This entry is about one T cell receptor (beta chain). The table lists this clonotype with a few counts. The antigen it recognizes is unknown. No base qualities exist here, and no much larger clone lies one base off it. The TCR beta CDR3 regions were amplified from RNA transcripts. For the first round of RT-PCR on the TCR CDR3, the HTBI primer set was used together with the Qiagen OneStep RT-PCR kit. A second multiplex PCR round built the libraries, followed by size selection and purification. The libraries were sequenced on an Illumina HiSeq2000 using paired-end 100 bp reads. From the authors' description of their analysis: SOAPnuke was used to process the raw data, removing reads that contained adapters or uncalled bases, had a mean Phred below 15, or lacked an exact match to the constant primer or identifier. COPE v1.2.5 was used to merge the high-quality paired reads, and each unique nucleotide sequence was defined as a clonotype. Clonotypes were aligned to IMGT TRBV, TRBD and TRBJ reference segments using MiTCR v1.1. Only V-J combinations with frequency above 0.0001, covering 99% to 99.2% of repertoires, were analysed. The TCS score was defined as the ratio of F50 (clonal expansion) to E x V (chaos), calculated using BLOSUM62-based TCRdist between CDR3 peptides within each V-J. Welch's t-statistics and random forest reduced approximately 520 V-J features to 10 to 15, which were used in a naive Bayes classifier (R e1071). Clones were called with MiXCR by TCRdb after fastp trimmed the public reads at Q25, and only in-frame beta chains were retained. Rows with a matching CDR3 protein are joined into one entry that keeps the most common DNA and genes. Clone size and V and J calls follow TCRdb, not the original study. The sample profile shows about 350,000 distinct CDR3 sequences; about 15% of them were found once. Approximately 20% of the sample is taken by the ten largest.

The data are from a study of T cells in Graves' hyperthyroidism and ophthalmopathy (dated by TCRdb to the late 2010s). Background for the entire study: Peripheral blood was sampled at the time of initial diagnosis, prior to any treatment. Prospective prediction of ophthalmopathy was tested in an independent validation cohort consisting of about 20 hyperthyroidism patients and around 17 patients who later progressed to ophthalmopathy. After blood sampling, hyperthyroidism patients were treated with methimazole at a starting dose of 30 mg daily, and ophthalmopathy patients were treated with high-dose intravenous methylprednisolone. TCR V-J signatures able to tell the groups apart were searched for in a discovery cohort of 95 to 100 patients, of whom over 40 had Graves' ophthalmopathy and 55 to 60 had stable Graves' hyperthyroidism. The 100 discovery patients were randomly divided into training and test sets at a 7:3 ratio. Thyroid tissue and blood T-cell repertoires from six Graves' hyperthyroidism patients were also compared in the study. According to the paper, TCR Vbeta CDR3 sequencing was carried out on around 140 peripheral blood samples, which came from fewer than 50 ophthalmopathy, under 85 hyperthyroidism and 17 progressor patients.

Study-wide findings and limitations: Sample size was not statistically predetermined, and investigators were not blinded to group allocation. A 13 V-J signature model separated ophthalmopathy from stable hyperthyroidism, with over 85% sensitivity and about 81% specificity in cross-validation and 80%/75% in testing. Most expanded thyroid clonotypes (frequency above 0.001) were also detected in blood, a finding suggesting that blood repertoires may reflect thyroid immune responses. In validation, progression to ophthalmopathy was predicted by the model with nearly 71% sensitivity and around 76% specificity, a median of roughly 6.4 months before onset.

Moderately to severely active disease, a Clinical Activity Score of at least 3, a NOSPECS grade of at least 4, and a duration under 3 months were present in ophthalmopathy patients. The study excluded patients with uncontrolled infections, other autoimmune diseases, pregnancy or lactation. Clinical symptoms, serum thyroxine and TRAb, thyroid ultrasound, and orbital computed tomography formed the basis for the diagnoses. Ficoll-Paque density gradient centrifugation was used to isolate PBMCs from about 9.4 ml of fresh peripheral blood. Total RNA was extracted with Trizol reagent, and quality was checked on an Agilent 2100 Bioanalyzer. Via the germline V gene, CDR1 is SGHAT and CDR2 FQNNGV. Reading from cysteine to phenylalanine, the CDR3 counts 18 amino acids. The sequence is cut down to CDR3 DNA, 54 bases in frame from base 1. Trimming costs V 1 base and J 0 bases, and their ends lie 16 bases apart.

This TCR derives from an older woman with Graves' ophthalmopathy. This receptor chain uses TRBV11-2 and TRBJ1-3, with the D gene call left open. Material: blood. The nucleotides read TGTGCCAGCAGCTTAGGTGGTCTGGGTCTGAGCTCTGGAAACACCATATATTTT. It codes for CASSLGGLGLSSGNTIYF.